This T cell receptor beta chain stems from a study of T cell responses to AZD1222 COVID-19 vaccine. Sequenced by immunoSEQ multiplex PCR; TCRdb stores in-frame clones only, minus some. This table holds roughly 160,000 clones, 88% found once. V was cut by 3 bases and J by 5 bases, with 10 bases left in between. The CDR3 totals 13 residues. General study points: Spike-specific TCR repertoires showed rising breadth and depth after two AZD1222 doses. Among AZD1222 vaccinees, only 5 or 6 were seropositive at baseline.

About this clone itself: Its antigen is not identified.

Sequences were derived from peripheral blood, sampled on day 0 of AZD1222 vaccination. The chain uses TRBV12-3 or TRBV12-4 and TRBJ1-1; tentative D call: TRBD1 (5 bases). The receptor was derived from an adult in good health. CDR3 in DNA: TGTGCCAGCAGTTTGCAGGGAGGTACTGAAGCTTTCTTT. Translating gives CASSLQGGTEAFF.